The TCR beta chain under discussion was sequenced for a study of T cell changes during pregnancy in multiple sclerosis. The CDR3 consists of 11 residues. V dropped 3 bases and J dropped 4 bases, with 6 bases sitting between them. CDR1 and CDR2 from the germline V gene are DFQATT and SNEGSKA (reference sequence). Some clones are missing from TCRdb's copy, which holds only in-frame ones; the method was immunoSEQ multiplex PCR. The repertoire has around 40,000 clones, around 92% of them found once; the top ten carry 0.5%. This TCR derives from a female donor in good health, enrolled as a control in a pregnancy study. The input for sequencing was CD4+ T cells from peripheral blood mononuclear cells, taken in the second trimester of pregnancy. The chain has TRBV20-1 and TRBJ1-2, with no clear D. The CDR3 DNA reads as TGCAGTGCTAGGGACTCCTATGGCTACACCTTC. Translating gives CSARDSYGYTF.